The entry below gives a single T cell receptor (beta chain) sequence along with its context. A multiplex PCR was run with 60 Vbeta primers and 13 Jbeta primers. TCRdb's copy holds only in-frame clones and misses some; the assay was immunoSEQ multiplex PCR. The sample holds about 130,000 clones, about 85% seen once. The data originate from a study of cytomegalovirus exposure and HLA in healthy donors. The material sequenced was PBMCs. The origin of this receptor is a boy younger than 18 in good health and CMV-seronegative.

Here the CDR3 reads CASSRTGESQPQHF. CDR3 in DNA: TGTGCCAGCAGTCGAACAGGGGAGTCTCAGCCCCAGCATTTT. V usage is TRBV9 and J usage is TRBJ1-5; 7 bases are a match to TRBD1. The ends lost 5 bases at V and 6 bases at J; junction bases unmatched: 8. The CDR3 length is 14 residues. Germline V gene lookup returns CDR1 SGDLS and CDR2 YYNGEE.